This TCR beta chain appears in the sequencing data of a study of molecular identifiers for immune sequencing clone quantification. Overall study findings and caveats: Clones that had above 20 RNA copies took up over 99% of effector molecules but under 1% in naive cells.

The CDR3 contains 15 residues. Germline V lookup: CDR1 SGHNT, CDR2 YENEEA. On this clonotype itself: Its antigen is still unknown. The junction shows a germline mismatch at one end, possibly a read error.

In TCRdb, the PCR reads were re-called with MiXCR into one record per CDR3 protein. In the table there are around 94,000 distinct CDR3 sequences, about a third of which are singletons. With 10%, 30% or 50% of RNA, roughly 20,000 to 1,000,000 naive CD8 T cells were sequenced. Researchers sorted naive CD8 T cells as cells that were CD8+CD4-CCR7+CD45RA+. This chain links TRBV11-3 with TRBJ1-5; no clear D gene. The receptor was derived from a human donor in good health. Some libraries in this study had Jurkat cell RNA spiked in. Sequenced input: naive CD8+ T cells from blood, with Jurkat cell RNA spiked in. Subset reported: FACS-sorted CD8+CD4-CCR7+CD45RA+ naive T cells. The CDR3 coding sequence is TGTGCCAGCAGCTTAGAGGGGTTAGGCAATCAGCCCCTGCATTTT. Translated, it gives CASSLEGLGNQPLHF.